Each of the 16 T cell receptor beta chains below was sequenced from the same sample in a study of blood T cells in healthy people across ages. A second PCR of 7 to 11 cycles used a sample-barcoded 5' primer and a J-beta primer mix. Each CDR3 protein is one row after TCRdb ran MiXCR on the 5' RACE reads. Among about 1.5 million distinct CDR3 sequences listed, 35% to 45% were seen once. Sequencing was carried out using blood. These receptors all come from a woman aged 18 to 35 in good health.

This sequence joins TRBV27 and TRBJ1-5, with D perhaps TRBD1 (5 bases). Germline CDR1 MNHEY, CDR2 SMNVEV (reference sequence). The CDR3 spans 15 residues. The V end lost 2 bases, the J end lost 5 bases, and 13 bases lay between the germline ends. The CDR3 is CASSLRAGSDQPQHF. CDR3 nucleotide sequence: TGTGCCAGCAGTTTACGGGCAGGGTCTGATCAGCCCCAGCATTTT.

This clonotype was counted only a few times. This chain links TRBV5-6 with TRBJ1-4, with D possibly being TRBD1 (5 bases). The CDR3 contains 14 residues. Looked up from germline, CDR1 is SGHDT and CDR2 is YYEEEE. V was pared by 2 bases and J by 7 bases, with 12 bases between. CDR3 in DNA: TGTGCCAGCAGCTTCGGACATCTTGGTGAAAAACTGTTTTTT. This encodes CASSFGHLGEKLFF.

J is TRBJ1-4 and V is TRBV20-1; 12 bases line up with TRBD1. After removal of 4 bases from V and 6 bases from J, the junction contained 9 bases not matched to a gene. The germline CDR1 and CDR2 sequences are DFQATT and SNEGSKA (reference sequence). This CDR3 comprises 16 residues. The CDR3 sequence: CSAKPGTGGIDEKLFF. The CDR3 DNA reads as TGCAGTGCTAAACCCGGGACAGGGGGCATCGATGAAAAACTGTTTTTT.

The chain combines TRBV6-6 with TRBJ1-2, with TRBD1 identical over 7 bases. This CDR3 comprises 15 residues. With 4 bases clipped from V and 0 bases from J, the junction kept 5 bases outside the gene matches. Germline V CDR1 and CDR2: MNHNY, SVGAGI (reference sequence). For the CDR3, the DNA is TGTGCCAGCAGTTTCACAGACAGGGCTAACTATGGCTACACCTTC. This translates into CASSFTDRANYGYTF.

The genes are TRBV2 and TRBJ2-3; D perhaps matches TRBD2 (5 bases). CDR1 and CDR2 from the germline V gene are SNHLY and FYNNEI. The length of the CDR3 is 13 residues. The V gene lost 8 bases and the J gene lost 5 bases, with 14 bases spanning the gap. The CDR3 is CASGASWVDTQYF. The CDR3 coding sequence is TGTGCCAGCGGTGCTAGCTGGGTAGATACGCAGTATTTT. Looking up the rest from reference TRBV2 and TRBJ2-3 gives the full variable domain: EPEVTQTPSHQVTQMGQEVILRCVPISNHLYFYWYRQILGQKVEFLVSFYNNEISEKSEIFDDQFSVERPDGSNFTLKIRSTKLEDSAMYFCASGASWVDTQYFGPGTRLTVL.

A single count supports this clonotype. An end of the junction differs from the germline gene, which may be a read error. The V gene is TRBV9, the J gene TRBJ1-2; tentatively, D is TRBD1 (6 bases). This CDR3 has 16 residues. CDR1 is SGDLS, CDR2 YYNGEE, per germline. The CDR3 reads CASSVGTRQGNHGCTF. CDR3 in DNA: TGTGCCAGCAGCGTAGGGACGAGGCAGGGGAACCATGGCTGCACCTTC.

This chain uses TRBV9 with TRBJ2-5, with 8 bases lining up with TRBD2. CDR1 SGDLS and CDR2 YYNGEE come from the germline V gene. V was pared by 6 bases and J by 1 base, with 8 bases of the junction left unmatched. CDR3 size: 15 residues. This CDR3 reads CASTTGSGGQETQYF. In nucleotides, the CDR3 is TGTGCCAGCACCACGGGGAGCGGGGGCCAAGAGACCCAGTACTTC.

The genes are TRBV9 and TRBJ2-3; no clear D gene. V was clipped by 4 bases and J by 4 bases, with 13 bases between them. Germline V CDR1 and CDR2: SGDLS, YYNGEE. The CDR3 has 14 amino acids. The CDR3 here is CASSTRTSADTQYF. In DNA, the CDR3 is TGTGCCAGCAGCACCCGGACCAGCGCAGATACGCAGTATTTT.

This clonotype was picked up a small number of times. The genes are TRBV27 and TRBJ1-1; D gene unclear. There are 13 residues in the CDR3. Germline CDR1 MNHEY, CDR2 SMNVEV (reference sequence). V was cut by 8 bases and J by 5 bases, with 15 bases left in between. CDR3 bases: TGTGCCAGCGCCCAGTCGATGAGGACTGAAGCTTTCTTT. It codes for CASAQSMRTEAFF.

The chain links TRBV7-3 to TRBJ2-5, with D tentatively TRBD1 (6 bases). CDR1 and CDR2 from the germline V gene are SGHTA and FQGTGA. The CDR3 loop spans 17 amino acids. V lost 2 bases and J 7 bases, leaving 23 bases between the germline ends. The CDR3 nucleotides are TGTGCCAGCAGCTTAGTACCCTCAACAGGGAGTGGGGGGACCCAGTACTTC. Its translation is CASSLVPSTGSGGTQYF.

This clonotype showed up just a few times. The CDR3 protein is CASSPGLAGRYQETQYF. The CDR3 DNA reads TGTGCCAGCAGCCCGGGACTAGCGGGACGGTACCAAGAGACCCAGTACTTC. The chain couples TRBV5-6 to TRBJ2-5, with 13 positions matching TRBD2. Germline V CDR1 and CDR2: SGHDT, YYEEEE. The CDR3 loop spans 17 amino acids. The V segment lost 4 bases and the J segment 0 bases; nucleotides outside the gene matches: 6.

This clonotype has a count of ten or more. This chain uses TRBV4-1 with TRBJ2-1; D call uncertain. Trimming pared 0 bases from V and 0 bases from J, leaving 9 bases between. Germline V CDR1 and CDR2: MGHRA, YSYEKL. CDR3 length: 16 residues. The CDR3 DNA follows: TGCGCCAGCAGCCAAGAACCTGGGGTCTCCTACAATGAGCAGTTCTTC. Translated: CASSQEPGVSYNEQFF.

Turning to this clonotype: A much larger clone differs from this one at a single base, so this may be a read error. In DNA, the CDR3 is TGTGCCAGCAGTCGGACAGGGGAGGAGCAGTTCTTC. Residues: CASSRTGEEQFF. V and J are TRBV25-1 and TRBJ2-1; 9 bases fit TRBD1. V lost 5 bases to trimming and J lost 10 bases; unmatched junction nucleotides: 3. The CDR3 runs to 12 residues. Germline V CDR1 and CDR2: MGHDK, SYGVNS.

V gene TRBV29-1 combines with J gene TRBJ1-2, with a weak D call TRBD1 (5 bases). CDR3 size: 14 residues. V was trimmed by 0 bases and J by 5 bases, leaving 13 bases between them. Germline assignment: CDR1 SQVTM and CDR2 ANQGSEA. The chain's CDR3 is CSVEETELSYGYTF. In DNA form, the CDR3 reads TGCAGCGTTGAAGAGACAGAGCTAAGTTATGGCTACACCTTC.

This clonotype was seen only a few times. The chain joins TRBV7-2 to TRBJ2-1, with 13 nucleotides matching TRBD2. The CDR3 sequence is 16 residues long. The germline CDR1 and CDR2 sequences are SGHTA and FQGNSA. J lost 5 bases, V lost 6 bases, and 7 bases had no gene match. This CDR3 reads CASRPTSGGADNEQFF. CDR3 nucleotide sequence: TGTGCCAGCAGACCAACTAGCGGGGGGGCCGACAATGAGCAGTTCTTC.

This chain joins TRBV5-1 and TRBJ2-3; D unresolved. This CDR3 is built from 14 residues. Trimming removed 2 bases from V and 3 bases from J, with 10 bases in between. CDR1 is SGHRS and CDR2 is YFSETQ in the germline V gene. The CDR3 is CASSFRTFTDTQYF. CDR3 coding DNA: TGCGCCAGCAGCTTCCGTACATTTACAGATACGCAGTATTTT.